Listed below are T cell receptor beta chains from one sample, sequenced in a study of control samples from healthy donors and cancer patients. This table comes from immunoSEQ multiplex PCR, and its TCRdb copy is limited to in-frame clones, with some not included. In the table there are roughly 100,000 clones, 92% of which are singletons. The source material was blood. These TCRs come from a woman aged 18-29 years in good health. Both conserved end residues are part of each CDR3. Each record gives: V gene, D gene, J gene, clone size, CDR3 DNA, CDR3 protein. The D gene is left open where the match is weak. Size is stated for part of the rows, as once, few or many counts, or as a class when the clone is expanded.

V gene: TRBV2; D gene: -; J gene: TRBJ2-5; clone size: -; CDR3 DNA: TGTGCCAGCACTACCTCCTGGACCCAGTACTTC; CDR3 protein: CASTTSWTQYF
V gene: TRBV29-1; D gene: TRBD1; J gene: TRBJ2-5; clone size: -; CDR3 DNA: TGCAGCGTTGGACCGGGACAGGGGGTTCCTATTCAAGAGACCCAGTACTTC; CDR3 protein: CSVGPGQGVPIQETQYF
V gene: TRBV7-2; D gene: -; J gene: TRBJ1-2; clone size: -; CDR3 DNA: TGTGCCAGCAGCTTAGTCGCCAGGGTTGGTGGCTACACCTTC; CDR3 protein: CASSLVARVGGYTF
V gene: TRBV5-1; D gene: TRBD1; J gene: TRBJ1-5; clone size: -; CDR3 DNA: TGCGCCAGCAGCCCGGGACAGGGGGTTAGTCAGCCCCAGCATTTT; CDR3 protein: CASSPGQGVSQPQHF
V gene: TRBV7-8; D gene: -; J gene: TRBJ1-1; clone size: once; CDR3 DNA: TGTGCCAGCAGCTTATTTGGGAACACTGAAGCTTTCTTT; CDR3 protein: CASSLFGNTEAFF
V gene: TRBV5-1; D gene: TRBD1; J gene: TRBJ2-3; clone size: -; CDR3 DNA: TGCGCCAGCGTCCCGGGACAGTTTAGCACAGATACGCAGTATTTT; CDR3 protein: CASVPGQFSTDTQYF
V gene: TRBV11-2; D gene: -; J gene: TRBJ1-2; clone size: -; CDR3 DNA: TGTGCCAGCAGCTCTGGGACGGATCTACGAATCTATGGCTACACCTTC; CDR3 protein: CASSSGTDLRIYGYTF
V gene: TRBV6-2/TRBV6-3; D gene: -; J gene: TRBJ2-3; clone size: -; CDR3 DNA: TGTGCCAGCAGTCCCTTGGGGGCCACAGATACGCAGTATTTT; CDR3 protein: CASSPLGATDTQYF
V gene: TRBV5-1; D gene: -; J gene: TRBJ2-3; clone size: -; CDR3 DNA: TGCGCCAGCAGCCGGCAAGGGCAGGGGGGTTGGACAGATACGCAGTATTTT; CDR3 protein: CASSRQGQGGWTDTQYF
V gene: TRBV6-1; D gene: TRBD2; J gene: TRBJ2-1; clone size: -; CDR3 DNA: TGTGCCAGCAGTGAAGGGGAGGGCCTATACAATGAGCAGTTCTTC; CDR3 protein: CASSEGEGLYNEQFF
V gene: TRBV23-1; D gene: -; J gene: TRBJ1-3; clone size: -; CDR3 DNA: TGCGCCAGCAGTCAATCTAGTAGGGACTGCTCTGGAAACACCATATATTTT; CDR3 protein: CASSQSSRDCSGNTIYF
V gene: TRBV27; D gene: TRBD2; J gene: TRBJ2-5; clone size: -; CDR3 DNA: TGTGCCAGCAGTTTGACCCGGGGAGCGGGGGGGCTAGGAGAGACCCAGTACTTC; CDR3 protein: CASSLTRGAGGLGETQYF
V gene: TRBV7-3; D gene: TRBD1; J gene: TRBJ2-3; clone size: -; CDR3 DNA: TGTGCCAGCAGCTTAGATATCATGCAGGGGGCAGGAGCAGATACGCAGTATTTT; CDR3 protein: CASSLDIMQGAGADTQYF
V gene: TRBV11-2; D gene: -; J gene: TRBJ1-5; clone size: -; CDR3 DNA: TGTGCCAGCAGCTTAGAACAGGGTGGAAATCAGCCCCAGCATTTT; CDR3 protein: CASSLEQGGNQPQHF
V gene: TRBV5-1; D gene: TRBD2; J gene: TRBJ2-7; clone size: once; CDR3 DNA: TGCGCCAGCAGCTTCCGACTAGCGGGAGGGGTCCTGAACGAGCAGTACTTC; CDR3 protein: CASSFRLAGGVLNEQYF
V gene: TRBV10-1; D gene: TRBD2; J gene: TRBJ2-1; clone size: once; CDR3 DNA: TGCGCCAGCAGTGAGTCGGCGGGAGGGACGTGGAATGAGCAGTTCTTC; CDR3 protein: CASSESAGGTWNEQFF